Included here is one TCR beta chain sequence, with context. Participant age was roughly 18 to 89 years, and participants resided in approximately 25 US areas. Trimming cost V 4 bases and J 2 bases; bases outside gene matches: 5. CDR1 is WNHNN and CDR2 is SYGVQD in the germline V gene (reference sequence). The CDR3 spans 15 residues. This entry comes from a study of blood T cell repertoires in COVID-19. Study context: PBMCs, B-cell-depleted T cells, or T cells were the source of the cDNA or gDNA that made up the material.

Clones were read by immunoSEQ multiplex PCR, and TCRdb kept only the in-frame ones, dropping some. This sample has roughly 240,000 clones, with 85% found just once. The gene calls are TRBV10-1 and TRBJ2-1; TRBD2 agrees at 7 bases. Sequenced input: PBMCs or T cells enriched from blood (not recorded which). This sequence was found in a woman aged 50 to 60 with acute COVID-19. This CDR3 reads CASSGTGGTYNEQFF. CDR3 bases: TGCGCCAGCAGTGGTACGGGGGGTACCTACAATGAGCAGTTCTTC.